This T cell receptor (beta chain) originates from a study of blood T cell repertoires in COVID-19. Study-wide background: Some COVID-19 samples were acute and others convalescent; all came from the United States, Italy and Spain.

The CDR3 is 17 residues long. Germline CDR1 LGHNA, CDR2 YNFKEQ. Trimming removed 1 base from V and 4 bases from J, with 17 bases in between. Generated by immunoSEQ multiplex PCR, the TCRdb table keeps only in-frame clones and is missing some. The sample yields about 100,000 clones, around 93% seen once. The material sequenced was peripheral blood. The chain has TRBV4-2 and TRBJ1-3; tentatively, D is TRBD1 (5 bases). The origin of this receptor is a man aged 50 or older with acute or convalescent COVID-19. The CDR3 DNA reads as TGTGCCAGCAGCCAAGGGTTGGGGGGTTATAGCGGAAACACCATATATTTT. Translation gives CASSQGLGGYSGNTIYF.